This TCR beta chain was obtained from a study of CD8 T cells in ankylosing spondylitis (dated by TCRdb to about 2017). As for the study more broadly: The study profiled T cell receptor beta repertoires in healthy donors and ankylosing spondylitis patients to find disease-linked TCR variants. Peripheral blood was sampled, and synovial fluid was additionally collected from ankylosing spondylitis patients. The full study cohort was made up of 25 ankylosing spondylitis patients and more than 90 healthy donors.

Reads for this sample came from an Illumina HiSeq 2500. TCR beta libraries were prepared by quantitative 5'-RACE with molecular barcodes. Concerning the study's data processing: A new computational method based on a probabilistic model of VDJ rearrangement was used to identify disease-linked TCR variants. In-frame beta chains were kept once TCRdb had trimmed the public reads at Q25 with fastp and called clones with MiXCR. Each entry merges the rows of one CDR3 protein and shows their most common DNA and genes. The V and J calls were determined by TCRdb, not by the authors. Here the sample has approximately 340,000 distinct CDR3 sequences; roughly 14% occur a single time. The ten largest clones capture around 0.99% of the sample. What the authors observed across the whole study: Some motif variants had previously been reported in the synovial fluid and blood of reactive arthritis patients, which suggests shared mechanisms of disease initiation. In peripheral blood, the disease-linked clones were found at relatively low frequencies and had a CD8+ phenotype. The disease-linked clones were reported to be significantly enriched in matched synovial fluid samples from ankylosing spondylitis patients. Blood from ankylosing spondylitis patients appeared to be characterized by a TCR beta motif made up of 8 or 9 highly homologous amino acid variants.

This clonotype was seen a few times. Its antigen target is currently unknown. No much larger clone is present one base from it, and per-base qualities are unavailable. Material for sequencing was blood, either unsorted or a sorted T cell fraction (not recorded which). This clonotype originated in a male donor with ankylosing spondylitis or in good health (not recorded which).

The DNA sequence follows: TGCGCCAGCAGTTTATCGGGAGGGCTGGTCGTAGAGACCCAGTACTTC. This is translated as CASSLSGGLVVETQYF. This chain joins TRBV5-1 to TRBJ2-5, with 8 central nucleotides matching TRBD2. Reading from cysteine to phenylalanine, the CDR3 counts 16 amino acids. Only CDR3 DNA is held: 48 bases, read in frame from base 1. V is trimmed back by 5 bases and J by 4 bases, and the junction contains 13 bases that no gene match accounts for. Looking up the germline V gene yields CDR1 SGHRS and CDR2 YFSETQ. This CDR3, with the reference TRBV5-1 and TRBJ2-5 proteins standing in past its ends, gives the full variable domain KAGVTQTPRYLIKTRGQQVTLSCSPISGHRSVSWYQQTPGQGLQFLFEYFSETQRNKGNFPGRFSGRQFSNSRSEMNVSTLELGDSALYLCASSLSGGLVVETQYFGPGTRLLVL.